The 21 T cell receptor beta chains below all came from one sample that was sequenced in a study of blood T cell repertoires in COVID-19. Profiling relied on immunoSEQ multiplex PCR, and the TCRdb table lists in-frame clones only, not all of them. The data show roughly 86,000 clones, roughly four fifths seen once. The specimen was peripheral blood. All receptors derive from a human donor in a cohort sampled during active COVID-19.

The chain combines TRBV6-1 with TRBJ1-6; 8 bases match TRBD1. V was pared by 3 bases and J by 9 bases, with 7 bases of the junction left unmatched. The germline gives CDR1 MNHNS, CDR2 SASEGT. The CDR3 runs to 15 residues. The CDR3: CASSDSGTGLSPLHF. The CDR3 DNA reads as TGTGCCAGCAGTGATTCCGGGACAGGCCTTTCACCCCTCCACTTT.

This sequence joins TRBV30 and TRBJ1-3, with D perhaps matching TRBD1 (6 bases). Trimming took 2 bases from V and 0 from J, leaving 14 bases between them. Germline CDR1 and CDR2: GTSNPN and SVGIG (reference sequence). CDR3 length: 16 residues. The CDR3 sequence is CAWSLRTDFSGNTIYF. CDR3 sequence (DNA): TGTGCCTGGAGTCTACGGACAGACTTCTCTGGAAACACCATATATTTT.

This rearrangement joins TRBV11-3 to TRBJ2-1; 9 bases align to TRBD2. The germline gives CDR1 SGHNT, CDR2 YENEEA. This CDR3 contains 14 residues. J gave up 4 bases and V 8 bases, and 6 bases lay outside the gene matches. The DNA for the CDR3 is TGTGCCAGCGGAGCGGGGGGATTATACAATGAGCAGTTCTTC. Translation gives CASGAGGLYNEQFF.

The chain joins TRBV6-6 to TRBJ1-5; 7 bases fit TRBD1. Looked up from germline, CDR1 is MNHNY and CDR2 is SVGAGI (reference sequence). Trimming cost V 6 bases and J 1 base; bases outside gene matches: 3. The CDR3 consists of 14 residues. The CDR3 DNA reads TGTGCCAGCAGACAGGGGTCGAGCAATCAGCCCCAGCATTTT. Translated: CASRQGSSNQPQHF.

The CDR3 protein is CASSLMGRAETQYF. Here the CDR3 DNA reads TGTGCCAGCAGCCTTATGGGGAGGGCTGAGACCCAGTACTTC. The chain carries TRBV3-1 (or the pseudogene TRBV3-2) and TRBJ2-5; the match to TRBD2 covers 7 bases. V lost 4 bases to trimming and J lost 5 bases; unmatched junction nucleotides: 7. The CDR3 runs to 14 residues. Looked up from germline, CDR1 is LGHDT and CDR2 is YNNKEL (reference sequence).

This chain joins TRBV6-5 and TRBJ2-2; a weak D match, TRBD2 (6 bases). Germline-derived CDR1 and CDR2 are MNHEY and SVGAGI. The CDR3 loop spans 13 amino acids. V was trimmed by 7 bases and J by 6 bases, leaving 12 bases between them. The CDR3 loop reads CASNTGVPGELFF. CDR3 bases: TGTGCCAGCAACACGGGGGTTCCCGGGGAGCTGTTTTTT.

This chain uses TRBV5-1 with TRBJ2-3; the match to TRBD1 covers 9 bases. The CDR3 contains 14 residues. The germline CDR1 and CDR2 sequences are SGHRS and YFSETQ. J was trimmed by 4 bases and V by 4 bases; bases with no gene match: 4. The CDR3 DNA sequence: TGCGCCAGCAGCCCGGGACAGGGTGCAGATACGCAGTATTTT. Translating gives CASSPGQGADTQYF.

The V gene is TRBV4-2, the J gene TRBJ1-5; D possibly corresponds to TRBD1 (5 bases). Deletions cut 4 bases from V and 0 bases from J, with 13 bases between. The CDR3 runs 16 residues. Germline CDR1 LGHNA, CDR2 YNFKEQ. CDR3 in amino acids: CASSPGDSNSNQPQHF. DNA for the CDR3: TGTGCCAGCAGCCCAGGAGACAGTAATAGCAATCAGCCCCAGCATTTT.

This rearrangement joins TRBV4-2 to TRBJ2-1; TRBD2 agrees at 12 bases. The length of the CDR3 is 20 residues. Germline lookup yields CDR1 LGHNA and CDR2 YNFKEQ. Losses at the gene ends were 1 base for V and 5 bases for J; bases not matched to a gene: 15. CDR3 amino acids: CASSQVGSGASGGAHNEQFF. The CDR3 nucleotides are TGTGCCAGCAGCCAAGTAGGATCGGGTGCTAGCGGGGGGGCCCACAATGAGCAGTTCTTC.

CDR3 loop: CASFSGGADNEQFF. CDR3 in DNA: TGTGCCAGTTTTAGCGGGGGGGCAGACAATGAGCAGTTCTTC. The gene calls are TRBV19 and TRBJ2-1, with 11 bases identical to TRBD2. This CDR3 contains 14 residues. In germline, CDR1 is LNHDA, CDR2 SQIVND (reference sequence). The J segment lost 5 bases and the V segment lost 8 bases, leaving 5 bases of the junction unmatched.

The V gene is TRBV27, the J gene TRBJ2-7; D remains unclear. Trimming pared 8 bases from V and 4 bases from J, leaving 9 bases between. This CDR3 contains 11 residues. Germline CDR1 reads MNHEY; CDR2 reads SMNVEV (reference sequence). The CDR3: CASGGGYEQYF. The CDR3 DNA follows: TGTGCCAGCGGCGGCGGTTACGAGCAGTACTTC.

The rearrangement uses TRBV11-3 and TRBJ1-3; D perhaps matches TRBD1 (5 bases). Germline lookup yields CDR1 SGHNT and CDR2 YENEEA. Trimming took off 3 bases at V and 4 bases at J, with 13 bases between the two ends. This CDR3 comprises 15 residues. The CDR3 nucleotides read TGTGCCAGCAGCTTCCCCAGGGATTCCGGAAACACCATATATTTT. Translated: CASSFPRDSGNTIYF.

The rearrangement links TRBV2 to TRBJ2-7; 12 bases map to TRBD2. The CDR3 spans 15 residues. The germline gives CDR1 SNHLY, CDR2 FYNNEI. With V trimmed by 6 bases and J by 4 bases, 7 bases remained unmatched. CDR3 in amino acids: CASRPTSGGTYEQYF. The CDR3 nucleotides are TGTGCCAGCAGGCCCACTAGCGGGGGGACGTACGAGCAGTACTTC. Full variable domain (missing parts from reference TRBV2 and TRBJ2-7): EPEVTQTPSHQVTQMGQEVILRCVPISNHLYFYWYRQILGQKVEFLVSFYNNEISEKSEIFDDQFSVERPDGSNFTLKIRSTKLEDSAMYFCASRPTSGGTYEQYFGPGTRLTVT.

The chain employs TRBV27 and TRBJ2-7; tentative D call: TRBD2 (6 bases). The V gene lost 3 bases and the J gene lost 2 bases, with 20 bases spanning the gap. Germline V gene data show CDR1 as MNHEY and CDR2 as SMNVEV (reference sequence). The CDR3 consists of 17 residues. This CDR3 reads CASSLRPNSGVTYEQYF. In DNA form, the CDR3 reads TGTGCCAGCAGTTTGCGACCCAACTCGGGAGTCACCTACGAGCAGTACTTC.

The chain is built from TRBV24-1 and TRBJ2-1; perhaps TRBD2 as D (5 bases). Looked up from germline, CDR1 is KGHDR and CDR2 is SFDVKD. The V gene lost 1 base and the J gene lost 6 bases, with 9 bases spanning the gap. There are 14 residues in the CDR3. CDR3 DNA sequence: TGTGCCACCAGTGATTTTTCAGGAGGCAATGAGCAGTTCTTC. Protein sequence: CATSDFSGGNEQFF.

Only one count was recorded for this clone. This chain links TRBV5-4 with TRBJ2-7; D perhaps matches TRBD1 (5 bases). The germline CDR1 and CDR2 sequences are SGHNT and YYREEE (reference sequence). The CDR3 loop spans 12 amino acids. The V gene lost 3 bases and the J gene lost 4 bases, with 8 bases spanning the gap. The CDR3 DNA reads TGTGCCAGCAGCTGGGCAGGGTACGAGCAGTACTTC. Its translation is CASSWAGYEQYF.

This clone has just one count. The V call is TRBV7-9, the J call TRBJ2-2, with 7 bases matching TRBD1. The CDR3 sequence is 16 residues long. V dropped 8 bases and J dropped 6; count of bases not matched to a gene: 15. CDR1 is SEHNR, CDR2 FQNEAQ, per germline (reference sequence). The CDR3 spells CASPRGQLRRAGELFF. CDR3 sequence (DNA): TGTGCCAGCCCCAGGGGACAGTTACGACGCGCCGGGGAGCTGTTTTTT. Full variable domain (outside the CDR3, taken from reference TRBV7-9 and TRBJ2-2): DTGVSQNPRHKITKRGQNVTFRCDPISEHNRLYWYRQTLGQGPEFLTYFQNEAQLEKSRLLSDRFSAERPKGSFSTLEIQRTEQGDSAMYLCASPRGQLRRAGELFFGEGSRLTVL.

This chain links TRBV5-1 with TRBJ1-4; 8 nucleotides agree with TRBD1. The CDR3 has 15 amino acids. The junction had 9 bases not matched to a gene; V was cut back by 5 bases and J by 6 bases. CDR1 and CDR2 (germline): SGHRS, YFSETQ. The DNA of the CDR3 is TGCGCCAGCAGTCGGACAGGGTCCATAGATGAAAAACTGTTTTTT. Amino acids: CASSRTGSIDEKLFF.

The gene calls are TRBV27 and TRBJ2-2, with 9 bases lining up with TRBD1. From germline, CDR1 is MNHEY and CDR2 SMNVEV (reference sequence). The V and J ends lost 3 bases and 4 bases, in that order; junction bases with no gene match: 0. The CDR3 has 14 residues. The DNA for the CDR3 is TGTGCCAGCAGTTTGGGACAGGGCACCGGGGAGCTGTTTTTT. Residues: CASSLGQGTGELFF.

The chain has TRBV5-1 and TRBJ1-1; maybe TRBD1 (5 bases). Germline CDR1 and CDR2: SGHRS and YFSETQ. The V end lost 5 bases, the J end lost 4 bases, and 15 bases lay between the germline ends. The CDR3 sequence is 14 residues long. CDR3: CASRPAGGPTEAFF. DNA for the CDR3: TGCGCCAGCAGGCCCGCCGGGGGTCCCACTGAAGCTTTCTTT. The complete variable domain, with remaining parts taken from reference TRBV5-1 and TRBJ1-1, reads KAGVTQTPRYLIKTRGQQVTLSCSPISGHRSVSWYQQTPGQGLQFLFEYFSETQRNKGNFPGRFSGRQFSNSRSEMNVSTLELGDSALYLCASRPAGGPTEAFFGQGTRLTVV.

This clone was seen only a few times. The rearrangement uses TRBV11-2 and TRBJ2-7; no clear D. The CDR3 length is 13 residues. Germline V CDR1 and CDR2: SGHAT, FQNNGV. Trimming pared 1 base from V and 4 bases from J, leaving 8 bases between. The CDR3 spells CASSLVTNYEQYF. The CDR3 DNA reads TGTGCCAGCAGCTTAGTCACAAATTACGAGCAGTACTTC.